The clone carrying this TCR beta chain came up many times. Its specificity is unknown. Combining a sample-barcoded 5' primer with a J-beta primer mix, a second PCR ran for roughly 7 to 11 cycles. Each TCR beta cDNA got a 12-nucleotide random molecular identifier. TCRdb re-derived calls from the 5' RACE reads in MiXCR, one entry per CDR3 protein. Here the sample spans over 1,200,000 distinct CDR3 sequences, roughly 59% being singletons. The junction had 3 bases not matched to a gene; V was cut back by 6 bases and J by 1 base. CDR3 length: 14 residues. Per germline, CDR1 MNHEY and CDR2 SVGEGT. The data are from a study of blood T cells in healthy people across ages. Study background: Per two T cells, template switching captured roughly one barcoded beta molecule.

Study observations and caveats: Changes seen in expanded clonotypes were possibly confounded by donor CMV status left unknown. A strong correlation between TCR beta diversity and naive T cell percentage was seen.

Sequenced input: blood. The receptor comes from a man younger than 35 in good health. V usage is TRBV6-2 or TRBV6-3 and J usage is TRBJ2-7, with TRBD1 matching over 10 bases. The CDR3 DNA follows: TGTGCCAGCAGCCGGGACAGGGGATCCTACGAGCAGTACTTC. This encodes CASSRDRGSYEQYF.